This T cell receptor (beta chain) was found in a study of T cells after posttransplantation cyclophosphamide. Study outcomes and limitations: Later post-transplant blood repertoires were often dominated by donor CD8+ memory clones. Tissue-infiltrating T cells from skin or gut overlapped little with blood T cells.

V dropped 3 bases and J dropped 2 bases, with 4 bases sitting between them. In germline, CDR1 is SGDLS, CDR2 YYNGEE. This CDR3 is built from 12 residues. At least ten counts were recorded for this clone. Antigen unknown. The table came from immunoSEQ multiplex PCR; TCRdb's copy has only in-frame clones and leaves some out. The sample presents 41,000 or so clones, none singletons. Sequencing used PBMCs. The clonotype was recovered from a man aged 25 to 40 in good health and a related stem cell transplant donor. The rearrangement uses TRBV9 and TRBJ2-3; D not certain. The CDR3 DNA sequence: TGTGCCAGCAGCGATTACACAGATACGCAGTATTTT. This codes for CASSDYTDTQYF.